Here is one TCR beta chain with its context. What it recognizes is unknown. Clones were sequenced by immunoSEQ multiplex PCR, and TCRdb holds only the in-frame ones, with some missing. The data hold around 53,000 clones, with approximately 86% observed a single time. The CDR3 is 18 amino acids. The germline CDR1 and CDR2 sequences are LNHNV and YYDKDF (reference sequence). The junction had 22 bases not matched to a gene; V was cut back by 5 bases and J by 7 bases. This record comes from a study of radiotherapy plus CTLA-4 blockade in lung cancer. Study-wide context: Of the patients, roughly 17% showed objective responses and around 29% attained disease control. Study-wide points: Tumor-origin TCR clones grew in blood after radiotherapy plus ipilimumab.

V is TRBV15 and J is TRBJ2-7; 8 bases are shared with TRBD2. The source was peripheral blood, collected from a patient treated with radiotherapy plus ipilimumab. The TCR was taken from a human donor with non-small cell lung cancer that progressed on radiotherapy plus ipilimumab. Some clones in this sample may be carry-over from other donors' samples. The CDR3 DNA reads as TGTGCCACCAGCCTAGAGAGGTTCTTTACAGCGGGGGCTCGGGAGCAGTACTTC. It translates to CATSLERFFTAGAREQYF.